A single sample gave rise to the 5 T cell receptor beta chains below, sequenced in a study of CD8 T cell repertoires and HIV-1 epitope variants. Sequencing used immunoSEQ multiplex PCR; TCRdb keeps in-frame clones, though not all of them. The table records roughly 5,500 clones, around two thirds of them present only once. These receptors' targets are unknown. The sequencing input was cultured CD8+ T cells derived from PBMCs. The receptor set was obtained from a male donor with HIV.

The V and J genes are TRBV27 and TRBJ1-2; TRBD1 aligns across 8 bases. V dropped 6 bases and J dropped 2; count of bases not matched to a gene: 8. The CDR3 contains 15 residues. Germline V gene sequence: CDR1 MNHEY, CDR2 SMNVEV (reference sequence). In DNA, the CDR3 is TGTGCCAGCAGCCCGGACAGGGTAGGGAACTATGGCTACACCTTC. Translated, it gives CASSPDRVGNYGYTF.

This clone has a handful of counts. This CDR3 reads CAHQEGGTGAPGDEQYF. For the CDR3, the DNA is TGTGCCCACCAGGAAGGAGGGACAGGGGCGCCGGGGGACGAGCAGTACTTC. V usage is TRBV10-3 and J usage is TRBJ2-7; 10 positions match TRBD1. CDR1 is ENHRY and CDR2 is SYGVKD in the germline V gene. V lost 11 bases and J lost 5; bases outside the gene matches: 21. The CDR3 totals 17 residues.

This clone was seen only once. The chain combines TRBV10-3 with TRBJ2-7, with D possibly being TRBD1 (5 bases). The CDR3 contains 14 residues. Germline V gene data show CDR1 as ENHRY and CDR2 as SYGVKD. V shed 2 bases and J shed 0 bases, with 8 bases lying between them. CDR3 DNA sequence: TGTGCCATCAGTGAGCAGGGTAGCTCCTACGAGCAGTACTTC. Translated: CAISEQGSSYEQYF.

The V gene is TRBV11-2, the J gene TRBJ2-3; D is unclear. Per germline, CDR1 SGHAT and CDR2 FQNNGV. V was cut by 6 bases and J by 0 bases, with 7 bases left in between. The CDR3 spans 13 residues. Here the CDR3 reads CASRAPSTDTQYF. The CDR3 nucleotides are TGTGCCAGCAGGGCCCCAAGCACAGATACGCAGTATTTT.

This clone was picked up one time. The chain carries TRBV28 and TRBJ2-7; TRBD2 agrees at 9 bases. In germline, CDR1 is MDHEN, CDR2 SYDVKM. The V segment lost 2 bases and the J segment 1 base; nucleotides outside the gene matches: 12. The CDR3 sequence is 18 residues long. Here the CDR3 DNA reads TGTGCCAGCAGTTTACCCCCCCGGGGGAGCGGGAGGTCCTACGAGCAGTACTTC. Translating gives CASSLPPRGSGRSYEQYF.